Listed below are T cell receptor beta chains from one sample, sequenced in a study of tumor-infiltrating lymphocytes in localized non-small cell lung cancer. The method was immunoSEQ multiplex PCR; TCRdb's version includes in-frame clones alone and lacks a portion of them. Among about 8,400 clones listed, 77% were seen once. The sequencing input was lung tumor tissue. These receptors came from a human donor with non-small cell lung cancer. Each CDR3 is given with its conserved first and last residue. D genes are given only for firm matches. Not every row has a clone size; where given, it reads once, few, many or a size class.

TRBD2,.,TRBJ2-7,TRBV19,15,TGTGCCAGTAGTAAACTAGCGGGCAGATCCTACGAGCAGTACTTC,CASSKLAGRSYEQYF
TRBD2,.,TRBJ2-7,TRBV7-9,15,TGTGCCAGCAGCAAAACGGGGGGAGGGCGAGGTGAGCAGTACTTC,CASSKTGGGRGEQYF
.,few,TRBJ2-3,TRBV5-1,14,TGCGCCAGCAGCACTGAACCCCAGCAAGATACGCAGTATTTT,CASSTEPQQDTQYF
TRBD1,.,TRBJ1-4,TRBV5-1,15,TGCGCCAGCAGCCCGACCGGGACAGGGTACGAAAAACTGTTTTTT,CASSPTGTGYEKLFF
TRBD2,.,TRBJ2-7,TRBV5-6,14,TGTGCCAGCAGACAAGAACGGCGGGAGGGGTCGCAGTACTTC,CASRQERREGSQYF
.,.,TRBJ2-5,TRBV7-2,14,TGTGCCAGCAGCGGCCCGGGGACTCCCGAGACCCAGTACTTC,CASSGPGTPETQYF
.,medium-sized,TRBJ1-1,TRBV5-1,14,TGCGCCAGCAGCTCCGGACCGGCGGGGAGTGAAGCTTTCTTT,CASSSGPAGSEAFF
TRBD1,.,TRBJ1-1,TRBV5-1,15,TGCGCCAGCAGCTTGGGTCATCAGGGGGGGACTGAAGCTTTCTTT,CASSLGHQGGTEAFF
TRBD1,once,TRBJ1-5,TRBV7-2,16,TGTGCCAGCAGCCCGCGCCCGGGGACAGGGAATCAGCCCCAGCATTTT,CASSPRPGTGNQPQHF
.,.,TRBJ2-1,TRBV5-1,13,TGCGCCAGCAGCTTGGGGGGCGCGAATGAGCAGTTCTTC,CASSLGGANEQFF
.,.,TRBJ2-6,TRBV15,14,TGTGCCACCAGCAGAGATCGGGGGGCCAACGTCCTGACTTTC,CATSRDRGANVLTF
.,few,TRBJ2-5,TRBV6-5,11,TGTGCCAGCAGCCCGGGGGAGACCCAGTACTTC,CASSPGETQYF
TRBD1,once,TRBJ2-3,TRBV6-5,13,TGTGCCAGCAGTGGGGACAGTACAGATACGCAGTATTTT,CASSGDSTDTQYF
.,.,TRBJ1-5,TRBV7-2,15,TGTGCCAGCAGCTTAGCGGCGGTTCCGAATCAGCCCCAGCATTTT,CASSLAAVPNQPQHF
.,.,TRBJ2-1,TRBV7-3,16,TGTGCCAGCAGCTTATTTGGCTACAAGTCGGGCAATGAGCAGTTCTTC,CASSLFGYKSGNEQFF
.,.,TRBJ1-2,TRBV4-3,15,TGCGCCAGCAGCGGGTCCAGGTGTCTGCGCGTAGGCTACACCTTC,CASSGSRCLRVGYTF
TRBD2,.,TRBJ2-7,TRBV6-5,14,TGTGCCAGCAGATTTAGCGGGAGATCCTACGAGCAGTACTTC,CASRFSGRSYEQYF
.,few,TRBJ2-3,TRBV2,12,TGTGCCAGCCATTCTAGCACAGATACGCAGTATTTT,CASHSSTDTQYF
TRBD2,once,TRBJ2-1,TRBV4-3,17,TGCGCCAGCAGCCCCGGTGGAGCGGGAGTCACCTACAATGAGCAGTTCTTC,CASSPGGAGVTYNEQFF
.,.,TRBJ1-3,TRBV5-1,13,TGCGCCAGCAGCTTGGAGGGGGGAAACACCATATATTTT,CASSLEGGNTIYF
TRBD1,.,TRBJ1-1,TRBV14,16,TGTGCCAGCAGCCCTCGGACAGGGGGCTTGGACACTGAAGCTTTCTTT,CASSPRTGGLDTEAFF
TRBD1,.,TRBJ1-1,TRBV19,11,TGTGCCAGCTGGACAGGGTCTGAAGCTTTCTTT,CASWTGSEAFF
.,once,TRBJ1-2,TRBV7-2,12,TGTGCCAGCAGCTTATATGCGTCGGGCTACACCTTC,CASSLYASGYTF
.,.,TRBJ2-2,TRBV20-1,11,TGCAGTGCTAGTAGGGCCGGGGAGCTGTTTTTT,CSASRAGELFF
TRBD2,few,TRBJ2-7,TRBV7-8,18,TGTGCCAGCAGCCCCCGCCCCGGGACTAGCGGGCTCTCCTACGAGCAGTACTTC,CASSPRPGTSGLSYEQYF
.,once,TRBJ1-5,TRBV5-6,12,TGTGCCAGCAGCTTGGGCGCTCAGCCTCAGCATTTT,CASSLGAQPQHF
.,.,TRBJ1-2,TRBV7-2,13,TGTGCCAGCAGCCCGCGAGCTTTTTATGGCTACACCTTC,CASSPRAFYGYTF
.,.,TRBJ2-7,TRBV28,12,TGTGCCAGCAGTTTGCCCCTAGACGGTCAGTACTTC,CASSLPLDGQYF
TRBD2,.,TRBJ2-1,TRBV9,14,TGTGCCAGCAGCGAGACTAGCGGAAACAATGAGCAGTTCTTC,CASSETSGNNEQFF
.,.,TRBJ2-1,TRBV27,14,TGTGCCAGCAGTCCCCGAACCACGGACAATGAGCAGTTCTTC,CASSPRTTDNEQFF